A single sample is the source of the 27 T cell receptor beta chains below, sequenced in a study of early T cells in non-severe SARS-CoV-2 infection. TCRdb independently ran MiXCR on the 5' RACE reads; one entry per CDR3 protein. The sample lists some 77,000 distinct CDR3 sequences, less than 20% occurring once. The sample was whole blood. Source of these receptors: an adult who was a healthcare worker with PCR-confirmed SARS-CoV-2 infection or an uninfected control (not recorded which).

This clonotype was recorded many times. CDR3 in DNA: TGTGCCAGCAGAACCCTCGGACGGCCTGAAGCTTTCTTT. Translated: CASRTLGRPEAFF. J is TRBJ1-1 and V is TRBV6-2 or TRBV6-3; D not certain. Between the trimmed V and J ends, which lost 6 bases and 6 bases, there was a span of 14 bases. The CDR3 contains 13 residues. The germline V gene encodes CDR1 MNHEY and CDR2 SVGEGT.

J is TRBJ2-7 and V is TRBV30; D gene unclear. Trimming took off 2 bases at V and 2 bases at J, with 7 bases between the two ends. Germline V gene sequence: CDR1 GTSNPN, CDR2 SVGIG (reference sequence). The CDR3 covers 12 residues. CDR3: CAWSRGAYEQYF. The CDR3 nucleotides read TGTGCCTGGAGTCGTGGCGCCTACGAGCAGTACTTC.

This clonotype came up a few times. The chain has TRBV2 and TRBJ2-2; D may be TRBD2 (6 bases). The germline CDR1 and CDR2 sequences are SNHLY and FYNNEI. The CDR3 is made up of 13 amino acids. Trimming shortened V by 7 bases and J by 3 bases, and 9 bases separated the two germline ends. The CDR3 sequence is CASKERDTGELFF. The CDR3 DNA follows: TGTGCCAGCAAAGAGCGGGACACCGGGGAGCTGTTTTTT.

J is TRBJ1-1 and V is TRBV7-9, with D maybe TRBD1 (5 bases). Germline CDR1 and CDR2: SEHNR and FQNEAQ (reference sequence). The CDR3 is 15 amino acids. The ends were cut back, 5 bases at V and 6 bases at J, with 19 bases in the middle. CDR3 sequence (DNA): TGTGCCAGCAGCCTCGGGACCCCTGGGGGGTCTGAAGCTTTCTTT. Translating gives CASSLGTPGGSEAFF.

In its sample, this clonotype was seen many times. The chain is built from TRBV11-2 and TRBJ2-1; possible D gene TRBD2, 6 bases. Germline V gives CDR1 SGHAT, CDR2 FQNNGV. This CDR3 has 15 residues. The V end was cut by 4 bases, the J end by 0 bases, with 10 bases between. In DNA form, the CDR3 reads TGTGCCAGCAGCTCGGGACTCCTCTCCTACAATGAGCAGTTCTTC. This translates into CASSSGLLSYNEQFF.

At least ten counts were recorded for this clonotype. The V call is TRBV27, the J call TRBJ2-1; 15 bases are shared with TRBD2. This CDR3 region has 14 residues. The germline V gene has CDR1 MNHEY and CDR2 SMNVEV (reference sequence). V was clipped by 3 bases and J by 10 bases; unmatched bases: 1. The CDR3 here is CASSLGLAGGEQFF. The CDR3, as DNA: TGTGCCAGCAGTTTGGGACTAGCGGGGGGCGAGCAGTTCTTC.

This clonotype was picked up a small number of times. V usage is TRBV12-2 and J usage is TRBJ1-1; TRBD1, the table's D call, was not compared with the DNA. TRBV12-2 is reported as a pseudogene. The CDR3 is made up of 19 amino acids. This chain's CDR3 is CASRLAKRNRSPMNTEAFF. Here the CDR3 DNA reads TGTGCAAGTCGCTTAGCGAAGAGAAACAGGAGCCCCATGAACACTGAAGCTTTCTTT.

Only a few counts were recorded for this clonotype. The chain combines TRBV7-4 with TRBJ2-5, with 7 bases aligning to TRBD1. V lost 3 bases and J lost 5; bases outside the gene matches: 3. The length of the CDR3 is 13 residues. In germline, CDR1 is SGHVT, CDR2 SQSDAQ. As DNA, the CDR3 is TGTGCCAGCAGCTTTACAGGGGAGGAGACCCAGTACTTC. It is translated as CASSFTGEETQYF.

This clonotype was observed a handful of times. This chain links TRBV3-1 with TRBJ2-3, with TRBD2 matching 10 bases. Trimming cost V 0 bases and J 8 bases; bases outside gene matches: 8. This CDR3 is 16 amino acids long. The V gene's germline CDR1 is LGHDT and CDR2 YNNKEL (reference sequence). The CDR3 is CASSQDPAGGLSTQYF. Here the CDR3 DNA reads TGTGCCAGCAGCCAAGATCCAGCGGGGGGGCTCAGTACGCAGTATTTT.

The chain uses TRBV14 and TRBJ1-2, with no clear D. From germline, CDR1 is SGHDN and CDR2 FVKESK. Trimming stripped 1 base from V and 0 bases from J, with 9 bases between. The CDR3 runs 15 residues. CDR3 bases: TGTGCCAGCAGCCAAGCGTCAGGTACTAACTATGGCTACACCTTC. The encoded protein is CASSQASGTNYGYTF. Variable domain in full (rest from reference TRBV14 and TRBJ1-2): EAGVTQFPSHSVIEKGQTVTLRCDPISGHDNLYWYRRVMGKEIKFLLHFVKESKQDESGMPNNRFLAERTGGTYSTLKVQPAELEDSGVYFCASSQASGTNYGYTFGSGTRLTVV.

This clonotype was seen many times. This rearrangement joins TRBV7-9 to TRBJ1-1; D possibly corresponds to TRBD1 (5 bases). Germline lookup yields CDR1 SEHNR and CDR2 FQNEAQ (reference sequence). Trimming took 1 base from V and 5 from J, leaving 14 bases between them. The CDR3 is made up of 15 amino acids. In DNA, the CDR3 is TGTGCCAGCAGCTTAGACCCAGGGAGAGAGACTGAAGCTTTCTTT. Translation gives CASSLDPGRETEAFF. Variable domain in full (rest from reference TRBV7-9 and TRBJ1-1): DTGVSQNPRHKITKRGQNVTFRCDPISEHNRLYWYRQTLGQGPEFLTYFQNEAQLEKSRLLSDRFSAERPKGSFSTLEIQRTEQGDSAMYLCASSLDPGRETEAFFGQGTRLTVV.

The V gene is TRBV4-1, the J gene TRBJ1-6, with D unclear. CDR1 is MGHRA, CDR2 YSYEKL, per germline. V was pared by 1 base and J by 0 bases, with 13 bases between. The length of the CDR3 is 18 residues. The CDR3 nucleotides are TGCGCCAGCAGCCAAGGATACAGTCTGAGCTCCTATAATTCACCCCTCCACTTT. This sequence encodes CASSQGYSLSSYNSPLHF.

The sample holds a few counts of this clonotype. The chain is built from TRBV20-1 and TRBJ2-7; TRBD2 agrees at 11 bases. J lost 3 bases, V lost 6 bases, and 4 bases had no gene match. CDR1 and CDR2 from the germline V gene are DFQATT and SNEGSKA (reference sequence). CDR3 length: 13 amino acids. The CDR3 region is CSAQLAGVYEQYF. Here the CDR3 DNA reads TGCAGTGCGCAACTAGCGGGGGTCTACGAGCAGTACTTC.

This clonotype has just a few counts. This sequence joins TRBV6-6 and TRBJ2-1; TRBD2 agrees at 9 bases. J was trimmed by 3 bases and V by 0 bases; bases with no gene match: 6. Germline values: CDR1 MNHNY, CDR2 SVGAGI (reference sequence). This CDR3 has 17 residues. The DNA for the CDR3 is TGTGCCAGCAGTTACTCCCCCCGCGGGGGGGTCTACAATGAGCAGTTCTTC. It specifies CASSYSPRGGVYNEQFF.

This clonotype was detected only a few times. V and J are TRBV28 and TRBJ2-2; no clear D. The ends were cut back, 8 bases at V and 4 bases at J, with 11 bases in the middle. CDR3 length: 13 amino acids. Per the germline V gene, CDR1 is MDHEN and CDR2 is SYDVKM. The CDR3: CASRAPGTGELFF. The CDR3 DNA follows: TGTGCCAGCCGAGCCCCGGGCACCGGGGAGCTGTTTTTT.

This clonotype was counted only a few times. The chain employs TRBV12-3 or TRBV12-4 and TRBJ1-5; the D is unclear. This CDR3 spans 14 amino acids. V lost 3 bases, J lost 5 bases, and 11 bases lay in between. The chain's CDR3 is CASSFGRRDQPQHF. The CDR3 DNA is TGTGCCAGCAGTTTCGGCAGGAGGGATCAGCCCCAGCATTTT.

This clonotype was recorded a few times. V and J are TRBV7-9 and TRBJ2-7; 7 nucleotides match TRBD1. Germline lookup yields CDR1 SEHNR and CDR2 FQNEAQ (reference sequence). V was pared by 4 bases and J by 1 base, with 4 bases of the junction left unmatched. The CDR3 consists of 14 residues. The CDR3 protein is CASSSGTASYEQYF. CDR3 sequence (DNA): TGTGCCAGCAGCTCAGGGACAGCTTCCTACGAGCAGTACTTC.

This CDR3 reads CASSVATSAGQETQYF. CDR3 coding DNA: TGTGCCAGCAGCGTAGCAACTAGCGCCGGCCAAGAGACCCAGTACTTC. The J gene is TRBJ2-5, the V gene TRBV9, with 7 bases lining up with TRBD2. The trim removed 0 bases at V and 1 base at J, leaving 6 bases unmatched. CDR3 length: 16 residues. Germline loops: CDR1 SGDLS, CDR2 YYNGEE.

The chain joins TRBV19 to TRBJ1-4; possibly TRBD1 for D (5 bases). Per the germline V gene, CDR1 is LNHDA and CDR2 is SQIVND (reference sequence). This CDR3 comprises 16 residues. Trimming left V 5 bases short and J 0 bases short, with 13 bases between. CDR3 residues: CASSPGPITTNEKLFF. The CDR3 nucleotides are TGTGCCAGTAGTCCGGGACCGATTACAACTAATGAAAAACTGTTTTTT.

The rearrangement joins TRBV12-5 to TRBJ1-1, with a weak D call TRBD1 (5 bases). Trimming removed 7 bases from V and 3 bases from J, with 18 bases in between. Germline CDR1 reads LGHNT; CDR2 reads FRNRAP. The CDR3 contains 15 residues. The CDR3 DNA sequence: TGTGCTAGTGCCATTCGGGGGGGGTCAGACACTGAAGCTTTCTTT. This translates into CASAIRGGSDTEAFF.

A few counts support this clonotype. The genes are TRBV18 and TRBJ1-5; D may be TRBD1 (5 bases). V was clipped by 4 bases and J by 5 bases, with 21 bases between them. This CDR3 is 17 amino acids long. Germline V gene sequence: CDR1 KGHSH, CDR2 LQKENI. CDR3 DNA: TGTGCCAGCTCACTTTTTTCCCCTCAGGGCGGGGATCAGCCCCAGCATTTT. Encoded protein: CASSLFSPQGGDQPQHF. The entire variable domain, with the rest obtained from reference TRBV18 and TRBJ1-5, is as follows: NAGVMQNPRHLVRRRGQEARLRCSPMKGHSHVYWYRQLPEEGLKFMVYLQKENIIDESGMPKERFSAEFPKEGPSILRIQQVVRGDSAAYFCASSLFSPQGGDQPQHFGDGTRLSIL.

This clonotype was observed a handful of times. The CDR3 DNA sequence: TGTGCCAGCAGCTTAGAGATGGGAATCGGCACTGAAGCTTTCTTT. This sequence encodes CASSLEMGIGTEAFF. This chain joins TRBV11-2 and TRBJ1-1, with D unresolved. The CDR3 is 15 amino acids. Germline V CDR1 and CDR2: SGHAT, FQNNGV. Between the trimmed V and J ends, which lost 0 bases and 4 bases, there was a span of 12 bases.

Only a few counts were recorded for this clonotype. J is TRBJ1-5 and V is TRBV5-1; perhaps TRBD1 as D (5 bases). This CDR3 comprises 14 residues. Trimming cost V 0 bases and J 7 bases, with 11 bases left between them. Germline CDR1 and CDR2: SGHRS and YFSETQ. CDR3: CASSLAGIAQPQHF. The CDR3 DNA sequence: TGCGCCAGCAGCTTGGCAGGGATCGCCCAGCCCCAGCATTTT.

The rearrangement uses TRBV27 and TRBJ1-4; D may be TRBD1 (5 bases). In germline, CDR1 is MNHEY, CDR2 SMNVEV (reference sequence). Trimming cost V 6 bases and J 4 bases, with 15 bases left between them. This CDR3 contains 15 residues. In nucleotides, the CDR3 is TGTGCCAGCAGCCCCGACGGGGGAAATAATGAAAAACTGTTTTTT. Amino acids: CASSPDGGNNEKLFF.

V is TRBV7-6 and J is TRBJ2-2; TRBD1 matches at 7 bases. CDR3 size: 15 residues. The germline V gene has CDR1 SGHVS and CDR2 FNYEAQ. V was pared by 3 bases and J by 5 bases, with 6 bases of the junction left unmatched. The CDR3 spells CASSFPGQITGELFF. The CDR3, as DNA: TGTGCCAGCAGCTTTCCGGGACAGATAACCGGGGAGCTGTTTTTT. Full variable domain (remainder filled in from reference TRBV7-6 and TRBJ2-2): GAGVSQSPRYKVTKRGQDVALRCDPISGHVSLYWYRQALGQGPEFLTYFNYEAQQDKSGLPNDRFSAERPEGSISTLTIQRTEQRDSAMYRCASSFPGQITGELFFGEGSRLTVL.

This clonotype was seen more than once but under ten times. J is TRBJ2-2 and V is TRBV7-6, with D maybe TRBD2 (6 bases). The germline V gene has CDR1 SGHVS and CDR2 FNYEAQ. The CDR3 extends over 14 amino acids. Trimming shortened V by 6 bases and J by 4 bases, and 12 bases separated the two germline ends. The CDR3 loop is CASSTLGGTGELFF. The DNA of the CDR3 is TGTGCCAGCAGTACCTTGGGGGGCACCGGGGAGCTGTTTTTT.

This clonotype was observed a few times. J is TRBJ2-7 and V is TRBV6-4; D gene unclear. In germline, CDR1 is MRHNA, CDR2 SNTAGT. This CDR3 spans 14 amino acids. The V and J ends lost 2 bases and 3 bases respectively, with 11 bases between them. In DNA, the CDR3 is TGTGCCAGCAGTGACGGGAAGAAGTACTACGAGCAGTACTTC. This codes for CASSDGKKYYEQYF.